The TCR beta chain described here comes from a study of cytomegalovirus exposure and HLA in healthy donors. Study conclusions and caveats: Of the V segments, some could not be distinguished, including TRBV6-2 and TRBV6-3, and were excluded. Differences between HLA loci emerged in a later analysis of TCR association rates, with DRB1 most and HLA-C fewest. TCR beta V- and J-gene trimming, according to a later analysis, was linked to a missense DCLRE1C variant.

The PCR ran on 60 Vbeta and 13 Jbeta primers. Sequencing was performed with immunoSEQ multiplex PCR; in TCRdb, only in-frame clones are kept and a portion is missing. The data hold 150,000 to 200,000 clones, with roughly 79% observed a single time. On this clone: Its antigen is undetermined.

The trim removed 6 bases at V and 4 bases at J, leaving 5 bases unmatched. The CDR3 contains 13 residues. Germline V gives CDR1 MNHEY, CDR2 SVGAGI. This TCR was recovered from a woman aged 45-65 years in good health and CMV-seropositive. The sequencing sample was made of PBMCs. The chain joins TRBV6-5 to TRBJ2-7; 8 bases line up with TRBD1. DNA for the CDR3: TGTGCCAGCAGCCTGACAGGGGAGTACGAGCAGTACTTC. Translated, it gives CASSLTGEYEQYF.